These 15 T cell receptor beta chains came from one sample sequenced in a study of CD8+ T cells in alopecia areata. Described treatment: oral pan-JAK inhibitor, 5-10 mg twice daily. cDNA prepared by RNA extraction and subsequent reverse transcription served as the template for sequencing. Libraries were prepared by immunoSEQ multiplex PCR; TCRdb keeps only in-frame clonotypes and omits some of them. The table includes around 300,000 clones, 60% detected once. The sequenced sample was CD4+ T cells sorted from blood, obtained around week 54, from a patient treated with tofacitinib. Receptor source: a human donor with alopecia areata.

CDR3 in DNA: TGTGCCAGCAGCTCACTAAGGCGACTTCTGCGGGGAGAGACCCAGTACTTC. Encoded protein: CASSSLRRLLRGETQYF. The chain couples TRBV7-9 to TRBJ2-5; possible D gene TRBD2, 6 bases. There are 17 residues in the CDR3. CDR1 is SEHNR, CDR2 FQNEAQ, per germline (reference sequence). V lost 4 bases and J lost 4, with 22 bases in between.

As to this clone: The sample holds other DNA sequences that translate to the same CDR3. The CDR3 nucleotides read TGTGCCAGCAGGAATGAGGGTTACGAGCAGTACTTC. This gives the protein CASRNEGYEQYF. The V and J genes are TRBV6-5 and TRBJ2-7, with a possible D match to TRBD2 (5 bases). Germline V gene lookup returns CDR1 MNHEY and CDR2 SVGAGI. The CDR3 is 12 residues long. Trimming took off 6 bases at V and 4 bases at J, with 10 bases between the two ends.

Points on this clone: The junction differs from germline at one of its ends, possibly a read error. Here the CDR3 DNA reads TGTGCCAGCACCGAGGAGGCACAGGGTAGGCTCTTC. Translating gives CASTEEAQGRLF. The chain has TRBV6-6 and TRBJ2-1; a weak D match, TRBD1 (6 bases). Germline loops: CDR1 MNHNY, CDR2 SVGAGI (reference sequence). This CDR3 spans 12 amino acids.

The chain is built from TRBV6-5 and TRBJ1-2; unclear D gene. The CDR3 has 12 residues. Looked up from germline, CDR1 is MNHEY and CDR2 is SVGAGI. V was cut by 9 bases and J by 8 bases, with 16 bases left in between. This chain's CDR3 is CARISRRKGYTF. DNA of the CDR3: TGTGCCAGGATAAGTAGGAGGAAAGGCTACACCTTC.

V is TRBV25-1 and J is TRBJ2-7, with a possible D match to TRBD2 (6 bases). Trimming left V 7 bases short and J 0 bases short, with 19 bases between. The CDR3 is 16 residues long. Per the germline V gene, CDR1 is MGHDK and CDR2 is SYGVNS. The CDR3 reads CASTSTAGSSSYEQYF. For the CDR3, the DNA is TGTGCCAGCACTTCCACAGCGGGCAGCAGCTCCTACGAGCAGTACTTC.

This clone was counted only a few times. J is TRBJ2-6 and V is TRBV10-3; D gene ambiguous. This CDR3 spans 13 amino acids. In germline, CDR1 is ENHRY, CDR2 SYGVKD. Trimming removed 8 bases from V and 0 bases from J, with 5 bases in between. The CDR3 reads CAIRVSGANVLTF. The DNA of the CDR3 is TGTGCCATCCGGGTCTCTGGGGCCAACGTCCTGACTTTC.

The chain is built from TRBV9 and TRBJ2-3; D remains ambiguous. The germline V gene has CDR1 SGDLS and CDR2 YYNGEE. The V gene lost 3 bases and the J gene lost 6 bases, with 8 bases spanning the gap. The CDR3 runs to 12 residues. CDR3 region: CASSALPDTQYF. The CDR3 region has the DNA TGTGCCAGCAGCGCGTTACCGGATACGCAGTATTTT.

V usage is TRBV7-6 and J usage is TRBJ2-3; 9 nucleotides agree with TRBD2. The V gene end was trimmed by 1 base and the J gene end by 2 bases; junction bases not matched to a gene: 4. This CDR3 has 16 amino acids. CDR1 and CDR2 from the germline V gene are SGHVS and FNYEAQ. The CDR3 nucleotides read TGTGCCAGCAGCTTAGTAGCGGGGGACCCCACAGATACGCAGTATTTT. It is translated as CASSLVAGDPTDTQYF.

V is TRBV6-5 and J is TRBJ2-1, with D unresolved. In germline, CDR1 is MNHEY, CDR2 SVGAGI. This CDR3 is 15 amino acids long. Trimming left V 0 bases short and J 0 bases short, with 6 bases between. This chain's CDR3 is CASSYSASSYNEQFF. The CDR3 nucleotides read TGTGCCAGCAGTTACTCGGCGAGCTCCTACAATGAGCAGTTCTTC.

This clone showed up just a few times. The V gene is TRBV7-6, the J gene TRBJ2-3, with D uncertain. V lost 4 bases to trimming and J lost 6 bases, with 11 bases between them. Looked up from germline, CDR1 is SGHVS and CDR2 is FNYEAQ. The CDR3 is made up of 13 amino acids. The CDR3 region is CASSWKNFDTQYF. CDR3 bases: TGTGCCAGCAGCTGGAAGAATTTCGATACGCAGTATTTT.

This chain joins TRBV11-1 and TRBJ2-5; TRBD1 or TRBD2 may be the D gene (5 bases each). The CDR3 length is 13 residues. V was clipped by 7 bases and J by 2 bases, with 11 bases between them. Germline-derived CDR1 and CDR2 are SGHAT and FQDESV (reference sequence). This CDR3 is CASKRSGQETQYF. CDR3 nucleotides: TGTGCCAGCAAGCGGTCAGGGCAAGAGACCCAGTACTTC.

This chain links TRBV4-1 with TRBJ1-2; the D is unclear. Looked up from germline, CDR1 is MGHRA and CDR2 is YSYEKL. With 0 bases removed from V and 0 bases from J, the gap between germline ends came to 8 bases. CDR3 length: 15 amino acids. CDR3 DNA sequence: TGCGCCAGCAGCCAAGATATTCAGCCTAACTATGGCTACACCTTC. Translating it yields CASSQDIQPNYGYTF.

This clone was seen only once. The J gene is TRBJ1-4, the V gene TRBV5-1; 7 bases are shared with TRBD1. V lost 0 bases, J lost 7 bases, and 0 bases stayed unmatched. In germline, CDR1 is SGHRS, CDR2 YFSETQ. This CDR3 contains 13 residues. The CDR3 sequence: CASSLAGGEKLFF. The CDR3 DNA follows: TGCGCCAGCAGCTTGGCAGGGGGTGAAAAACTGTTTTTT.

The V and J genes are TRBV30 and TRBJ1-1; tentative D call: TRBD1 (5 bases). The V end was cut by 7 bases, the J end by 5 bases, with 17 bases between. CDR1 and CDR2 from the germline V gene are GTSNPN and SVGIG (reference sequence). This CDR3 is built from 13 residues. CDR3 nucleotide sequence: TGTGCCTCAACGAGGGGCACGGAGACTGAAGCTTTCTTT. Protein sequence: CASTRGTETEAFF.

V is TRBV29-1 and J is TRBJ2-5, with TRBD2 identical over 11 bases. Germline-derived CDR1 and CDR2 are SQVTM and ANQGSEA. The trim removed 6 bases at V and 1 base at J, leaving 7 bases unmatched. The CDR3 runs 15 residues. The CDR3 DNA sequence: TGCAGCGTGAAGGGACTAGCGGATCTCCAAGAGACCCAGTACTTC. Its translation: CSVKGLADLQETQYF.